These 23 T cell receptor beta chains came from one sample sequenced in a study of blood T cell repertoires in COVID-19. Sequencing was performed with immunoSEQ multiplex PCR; in TCRdb, only in-frame clones are kept and a portion is missing. The repertoire holds under 200,000 clones, with about nine tenths as singletons. The sample comprised peripheral blood. All receptors derive from a man in his 60s with acute or convalescent COVID-19.

The chain is built from TRBV24-1 and TRBJ2-1, with 8 bases lining up with TRBD1. This CDR3 region has 16 residues. Germline CDR1 reads KGHDR; CDR2 reads SFDVKD. The junction had 7 bases not matched to a gene; V was cut back by 3 bases and J by 4 bases. This CDR3 reads CATSDPSTGEYNEQFF. The CDR3 nucleotides read TGTGCCACCAGTGATCCGTCGACAGGGGAGTACAATGAGCAGTTCTTC.

The V call is TRBV19, the J call TRBJ2-3, with 12 bases aligning to TRBD2. Unmatched junction bases numbered 4, after V lost 2 bases and J lost 4 bases. The CDR3 is made up of 16 amino acids. CDR1 and CDR2 (germline): LNHDA, SQIVND (reference sequence). The CDR3 here is CASSIRLAGVADTQYF. The DNA for the CDR3 is TGTGCCAGTAGTATAAGACTAGCGGGAGTAGCAGATACGCAGTATTTT.

The chain couples TRBV10-3 to TRBJ1-2; no clear D gene. CDR1 is ENHRY and CDR2 is SYGVKD in the germline V gene. The CDR3 is 15 residues long. The V end lost 0 bases, the J end lost 2 bases, and 10 bases lay between the germline ends. CDR3 sequence: CAISESQTSNYGYTF. In DNA, the CDR3 is TGTGCCATCAGTGAGTCGCAAACATCCAACTATGGCTACACCTTC.

The gene calls are TRBV5-4 and TRBJ1-1, with unresolved D. V lost 4 bases and J 0 bases, leaving 13 bases between the germline ends. The CDR3 spans 15 residues. Per germline, CDR1 SGHNT and CDR2 YYREEE (reference sequence). The CDR3 region is CASSRGGVLNTEAFF. In DNA form, the CDR3 reads TGTGCCAGCAGCCGCGGCGGGGTACTGAACACTGAAGCTTTCTTT.

The J gene is TRBJ2-6, the V gene TRBV6-4; possibly TRBD1 for D (5 bases). V was trimmed by 6 bases and J by 4 bases, leaving 13 bases between them. CDR3 size: 15 residues. Germline loops: CDR1 MRHNA, CDR2 SNTAGT. The CDR3 loop is CASSAGLAGANVLTF. In nucleotides, the CDR3 is TGTGCCAGCAGCGCAGGGTTGGCCGGGGCCAACGTCCTGACTTTC.

This clone was detected a few times. This chain joins TRBV7-9 and TRBJ1-2; the D gene is possibly TRBD1 (5 bases). The CDR3 sequence is 12 residues long. The germline V and J ends were trimmed by 0 bases and 7 bases, with 6 bases remaining between them. The germline V gene has CDR1 SEHNR and CDR2 FQNEAQ (reference sequence). The CDR3 sequence is CASSLARVGYTF. The CDR3 DNA is TGTGCCAGCAGCTTAGCCAGGGTTGGCTACACCTTC.

In DNA, the CDR3 is TGTGCCAGCAGACAAAGCGGGGGCAACGAGCAGTACGTC. Translation gives CASRQSGGNEQYV. The chain is built from TRBV12-3 or TRBV12-4 and TRBJ2-7; 8 bases match TRBD2. With V trimmed by 6 bases and J by 5 bases, 6 bases remained unmatched. The CDR3 is 13 amino acids.

V usage is TRBV10-3 and J usage is TRBJ2-1, with 7 bases fitting TRBD2. The CDR3 spans 13 residues. V shed 2 bases and J 12 bases; nucleotides not matched to a gene: 7. CDR1 ENHRY and CDR2 SYGVKD come from the germline V gene. CDR3 protein: CAISETAGEGQFF. The CDR3 coding sequence is TGTGCCATCAGTGAGACCGCGGGAGAGGGGCAGTTCTTC.

The chain is built from TRBV19 and TRBJ1-2; the D gene is possibly TRBD1 (6 bases). Germline lookup yields CDR1 LNHDA and CDR2 SQIVND (reference sequence). CDR3 length: 12 residues. The V end was cut by 4 bases, the J end by 13 bases, with 16 bases between. In DNA form, the CDR3 reads TGTGCCAGTAGTACCCGGACAGCTCCAATCACCTTC. This codes for CASSTRTAPITF.

J is TRBJ1-2 and V is TRBV7-2, with 11 bases matching TRBD1. The trim removed 10 bases at V and 2 bases at J, leaving 6 bases unmatched. The CDR3 length is 14 residues. Germline V CDR1 and CDR2: SGHTA, FQGNSA. The CDR3 DNA is TGTGCCACCAGGACAGGGGGCGAGAACTATGGCTACACCTTC. Protein sequence: CATRTGGENYGYTF.

The CDR3: CASSLTRAAKAEAFF. The CDR3 DNA sequence: TGTGCCAGCAGCTTAACCAGGGCGGCTAAGGCTGAAGCTTTCTTT. This chain uses TRBV7-3 with TRBJ1-1, with a tentative D call TRBD1 (5 bases). Trimming took off 0 bases at V and 6 bases at J, with 14 bases between the two ends. Germline V lookup: CDR1 SGHTA, CDR2 FQGTGA. The CDR3 contains 15 residues.

The J gene is TRBJ1-1, the V gene TRBV11-3; the D is unclear. V lost 0 bases, J lost 1 base, and 6 bases lay in between. CDR1 SGHNT and CDR2 YENEEA come from the germline V gene. The CDR3 runs 14 residues. CDR3 amino acids: CASSLEQTNTEAFF. CDR3 nucleotides: TGTGCCAGCAGCTTAGAACAGACGAACACTGAAGCTTTCTTT.

This chain links TRBV3-1 (or the pseudogene TRBV3-2) with TRBJ1-2; perhaps TRBD1 as D (5 bases). Germline values: CDR1 LGHDT, CDR2 YNNKEL (reference sequence). The CDR3 totals 15 residues. V was trimmed by 3 bases and J by 0 bases, leaving 11 bases between them. CDR3 sequence (DNA): TGTGCCAGCAGCCACGGACAAAAAGCTAACTATGGCTACACCTTC. Protein product: CASSHGQKANYGYTF.

The rearrangement uses TRBV12-5 and TRBJ2-3; the match to TRBD2 covers 15 bases. V trimming: 5 bases; J trimming: 5 bases; junction bases outside the gene matches: 2. The CDR3 is 15 amino acids. CDR1 is LGHNT, CDR2 FRNRAP, per germline. In DNA, the CDR3 is TGTGCTAGTGGTCCGGGACTAGCGGGAGGAGATACGCAGTATTTT. It yields the protein CASGPGLAGGDTQYF.

This clone was seen only once. The rearrangement links TRBV6-5 to TRBJ2-1; 9 positions match TRBD1. V lost 2 bases to trimming and J lost 5 bases; unmatched junction nucleotides: 7. Per germline, CDR1 MNHEY and CDR2 SVGAGI. The CDR3 is 16 amino acids. The CDR3 DNA reads as TGTGCCAGCAGTTACAACCCCGGGACAGGGAACAATGAGCAGTTCTTC. Protein: CASSYNPGTGNNEQFF.

V usage is TRBV2 and J usage is TRBJ1-2; a possible D gene is TRBD1 (5 bases). Germline V gene data show CDR1 as SNHLY and CDR2 as FYNNEI. This CDR3 has 13 residues. Trimming removed 6 bases from V and 5 bases from J, with 13 bases in between. CDR3 protein: CASRAPGLYGYTF. CDR3 bases: TGTGCCAGCAGAGCTCCGGGACTGTATGGCTACACCTTC.

The genes are TRBV28 and TRBJ2-3; 7 bases map to TRBD2. Germline values: CDR1 MDHEN, CDR2 SYDVKM. V lost 4 bases and J lost 2; bases outside the gene matches: 6. The CDR3 has 15 residues. CDR3: CASSSPSGITDTQYF. CDR3 DNA: TGTGCCAGCAGTTCTCCCAGCGGGATCACAGATACGCAGTATTTT.

The chain couples TRBV7-8 to TRBJ1-2; a possible D gene is TRBD1 (6 bases). This CDR3 region has 16 residues. Deletions cut 1 base from V and 3 bases from J, with 15 bases between. CDR1 is SGHVS, CDR2 FQNEAQ, per germline. CDR3 sequence reads: CASSLVGASSYYGYTF. CDR3 DNA sequence: TGTGCCAGCAGCTTAGTGGGGGCCTCCTCTTACTATGGCTACACCTTC.

V usage is TRBV15 and J usage is TRBJ1-1, with 7 bases fitting TRBD1. The CDR3 runs 16 residues. The J segment lost 9 bases and the V segment lost 0 bases, leaving 13 bases of the junction unmatched. In germline, CDR1 is LNHNV, CDR2 YYDKDF (reference sequence). CDR3 DNA: TGTGCCACCAGCAGAGATAAGGGGGCCCAGCACTATCAAGCTTTCTTT. This encodes CATSRDKGAQHYQAFF.

Points on this clone: An end of the junction does not agree with germline; a read error may underlie this. The rearrangement joins TRBV27 to TRBJ1-1, with 9 nucleotides matching TRBD1. This CDR3 is built from 16 residues. The germline V gene encodes CDR1 MNHEY and CDR2 SMNVEV (reference sequence). In DNA, the CDR3 is TGTGTCAGCAGGTCAACAGGGGGCATCGTAGGCACTGAAGCTTTCTTT. Its translation is CVSRSTGGIVGTEAFF.

The chain is built from TRBV19 and TRBJ2-7; 7 nucleotides align to TRBD1. The CDR3 is 12 amino acids. Per the germline V gene, CDR1 is LNHDA and CDR2 is SQIVND (reference sequence). J gave up 5 bases and V 9 bases, and 7 bases lay outside the gene matches. This chain's CDR3 is CASSQGVHEQYF. CDR3 DNA sequence: TGTGCCAGCTCGCAGGGGGTCCACGAGCAGTACTTC.

The gene calls are TRBV19 and TRBJ1-5; 8 bases line up with TRBD1. J was trimmed by 2 bases and V by 7 bases; bases with no gene match: 7. Germline values: CDR1 LNHDA, CDR2 SQIVND (reference sequence). This CDR3 spans 15 amino acids. The CDR3 DNA is TGTGCCAGTAATACAGGGGGAGTTGGCAATCAGCCCCAGCATTTT. Its translation is CASNTGGVGNQPQHF. Full variable domain (missing parts from reference TRBV19 and TRBJ1-5): DGGITQSPKYLFRKEGQNVTLSCEQNLNHDAMYWYRQDPGQGLRLIYYSQIVNDFQKGDIAEGYSVSREKKESFPLTVTSAQKNPTAFYLCASNTGGVGNQPQHFGDGTRLSIL.

This clone was counted once. This sequence joins TRBV11-3 and TRBJ2-1; the match to TRBD1 covers 9 bases. CDR1 is SGHNT, CDR2 YENEEA, per germline. J gave up 1 base and V 5 bases, and 6 bases lay outside the gene matches. This CDR3 spans 16 amino acids. CDR3 sequence reads: CASSPGTGRSYNEQFF. The CDR3 nucleotides are TGTGCCAGCAGCCCGGGGACAGGGAGGTCCTACAATGAGCAGTTCTTC.